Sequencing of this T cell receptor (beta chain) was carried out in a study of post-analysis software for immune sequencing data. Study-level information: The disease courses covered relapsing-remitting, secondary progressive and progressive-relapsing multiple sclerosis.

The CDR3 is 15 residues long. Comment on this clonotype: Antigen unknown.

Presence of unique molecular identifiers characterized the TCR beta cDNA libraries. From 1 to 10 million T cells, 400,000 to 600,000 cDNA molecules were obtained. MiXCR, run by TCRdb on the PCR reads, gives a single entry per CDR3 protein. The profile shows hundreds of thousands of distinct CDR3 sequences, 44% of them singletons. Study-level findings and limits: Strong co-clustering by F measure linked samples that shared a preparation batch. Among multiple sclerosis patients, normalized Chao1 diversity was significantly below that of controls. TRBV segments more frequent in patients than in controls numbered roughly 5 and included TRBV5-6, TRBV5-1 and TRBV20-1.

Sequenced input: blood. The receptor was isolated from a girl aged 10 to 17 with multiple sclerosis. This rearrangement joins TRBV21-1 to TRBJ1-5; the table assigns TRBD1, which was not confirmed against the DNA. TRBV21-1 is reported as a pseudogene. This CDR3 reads CASIQGGRFNQPQHF. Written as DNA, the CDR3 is TGTGCCAGCATCCAGGGTGGCAGATTCAATCAGCCCCAGCATTTT.